The 5 T cell receptor beta chains below all came from one sample that was sequenced in a study of T cell responses to AZD1222 COVID-19 vaccine (dated by TCRdb to 2020 to 2023). The receptor library was made with the immunoSEQ multiplex PCR assay. The clones in this table, taken by TCRdb from immuneACCESS, are in-frame only. Not every clone is retained; where verified, under half of the shortfall comes from an unresolved V gene, and the cause of the rest is unknown. This sample lists about 110,000 clones; roughly 87% were detected once. The ten largest make up approximately 4.7% of the sample. Explained via the paper, the time point label denotes: baseline before first vaccination. This specimen consisted of peripheral blood, obtained on day 0 of AZD1222 vaccination. All receptors derive from an adult in good health.

V usage is TRBV30 and J usage is TRBJ1-2; D not resolved. Trimming pared 4 bases from V and 2 bases from J, leaving 11 bases between. From germline, CDR1 is GTSNPN and CDR2 SVGIG (reference sequence). The CDR3 is 13 amino acids. This CDR3 reads CAWNHPDNYGYTF. CDR3 coding DNA: TGTGCCTGGAACCATCCCGACAACTATGGCTACACCTTC. Filled out from reference TRBV30 and TRBJ1-2, the complete variable domain reads SQTIHQWPATLVQPVGSPLSLECTVEGTSNPNLYWYRQAAGRGLQLLFYSVGIGQISSEVPQNLSASRPQDRQFILSSKKLLLSDSGFYLCAWNHPDNYGYTFGSGTRLTVV.

This CDR3 reads CASSLGQGSGELFF. The CDR3 region has the DNA TGTGCCAGCAGCCTGGGACAGGGGTCCGGGGAGCTGTTTTTT. The genes are TRBV11-3 and TRBJ2-2; the match to TRBD1 covers 10 bases. Unmatched junction bases numbered 3, after V lost 5 bases and J lost 6 bases. Germline assignment: CDR1 SGHNT and CDR2 YENEEA. The length of the CDR3 is 14 residues. The whole variable domain, remainder taken from reference TRBV11-3 and TRBJ2-2, is EAGVVQSPRYKIIEKKQPVAFWCNPISGHNTLYWYLQNLGQGPELLIRYENEEAVDDSQLPKDRFSAERLKGVDSTLKIQPAELGDSAVYLCASSLGQGSGELFFGEGSRLTVL.

The chain links TRBV3-1 (or the pseudogene TRBV3-2) to TRBJ1-2, with D uncertain. Trimming took off 1 base at V and 2 bases at J, with 8 bases between the two ends. This CDR3 is built from 14 residues. Germline values: CDR1 LGHDT, CDR2 YNNKEL (reference sequence). The CDR3 sequence is CASSQVNENYGYTF. Written as DNA, the CDR3 is TGTGCCAGCAGCCAAGTAAATGAGAACTATGGCTACACCTTC.

The chain employs TRBV15 and TRBJ2-7; D is unclear. The germline V gene encodes CDR1 LNHNV and CDR2 YYDKDF (reference sequence). The CDR3 totals 16 residues. V lost 0 bases, J lost 0 bases, and 12 bases lay in between. The CDR3 DNA reads as TGTGCCACCAGCAGAGATTTCACGGCTAGCTCCTACGAGCAGTACTTC. It is translated as CATSRDFTASSYEQYF.

This chain uses TRBV28 with TRBJ2-7, with 10 bases that match TRBD1. Germline CDR1 is MDHEN and CDR2 is SYDVKM. The V segment lost 3 bases and the J segment 4 bases; nucleotides outside the gene matches: 3. The CDR3 consists of 14 residues. The CDR3 DNA sequence: TGTGCCAGCAGTTTTCAGGGACAGGGGTACGAGCAGTACTTC. Amino acids: CASSFQGQGYEQYF.